This T cell receptor beta chain is from a study of T cells in Graves' hyperthyroidism and ophthalmopathy. Study-level background: At initial diagnosis, before any treatment had begun, peripheral blood was obtained. Study-wide results and limits: Ophthalmopathy prediction by the model preceded onset by a median about 6.5 months. Most thyroid clonotypes that were expanded above 0.001 also turned up in blood.

Researchers amplified the TCR beta CDR3 regions from RNA transcripts. First-round RT-PCR with HTBI primers amplified the TCR CDR3 region. TCRdb independently ran MiXCR on the multiplex PCR reads; one entry per CDR3 protein. The sample shows 300,000 to 450,000 distinct CDR3 sequences, approximately 13% of them seen only once. Uncontrolled infection, other autoimmune disease, pregnancy or lactation barred patients from enrollment. The CDR3 spans 12 residues. CDR1 is LGHDT and CDR2 is YNNKEL in the germline V gene (reference sequence). Trimming left V 4 bases short and J 1 base short, with 4 bases between. This clonotype has a count of ten or more. The antigen is undetermined.

This TCR was recovered from a woman in her sixties with Graves' hyperthyroidism. V gene TRBV3-1 combines with J gene TRBJ1-2; D not certain. Sequenced sample: blood. CDR3 loop: CASSPDNYGYTF. CDR3 coding DNA: TGTGCCAGCAGCCCAGATAACTATGGCTACACCTTC.